Detailed here is one T cell receptor beta chain. There is no known antigen for this receptor. No base quality values were provided; no much bigger clone lies one nucleotide off. To sequence the TCRbeta CDR3 region, genomic DNA was isolated from the sorted cells. The immunoSEQ Assay was used for sequencing of TCRbeta CDR3 regions. Held by TCRdb, this immuneACCESS table contains in-frame sequences only and omits some clones. Under half of the omission traces to an unresolved V gene where checked; the cause of the rest is unknown. In all, the sample holds about 61,000 clones, and 70% to 90% of those were seen once. Clones ranked in the top ten supply roughly 1.1% of the sample. The trial excluded patients who had a history of autoimmune disease or who were on systemic immunosuppression. Peripheral blood for TCR sequencing was drawn from every dose cohort at baseline, at cycle 4 day 1 and at cycle 7 day 1. Samples were obtained from an open-label, multicenter, first-in-human phase I dose-escalation trial of ivuxolimab. Adults with locally advanced or metastatic head and neck squamous cell, hepatocellular, melanoma or renal cell carcinoma were enrolled in the trial. Before TCR sequencing, CD4+ T cells and CD8+ T cells were sorted from peripheral blood as separate populations.

These data are taken from a study of OX40 agonist ivuxolimab in advanced cancers. In the study overall: Ivuxolimab was a fully human IgG2 agonistic monoclonal antibody targeting the costimulatory receptor OX40 (CD134). The monotherapy dose-escalation portion (N = 52 patients) of the phase I ivuxolimab trial is reported in the paper. A male proportion of around 80% and a mean age of approximately 61 years, ranging from roughly 20 to 80, were recorded for the dose-escalation cohort. Of the approximately 54 patients in dose escalation, around 19 had hepatocellular carcinoma, approximately 15 had melanoma, 9 had renal cell carcinoma and 9 had head and neck cancer. Intravenous ivuxolimab was administered to patients every 2 weeks at six dose levels: 0.01, 0.1, 0.3, 1.5, 3 and 10 mg/kg. The purpose of peripheral TCRbeta sequencing was to test whether ivuxolimab changed TCR sequence diversity and led to clonal T-cell expansion. Patients were allowed to have had prior anti-PD-1, anti-PD-L1 or anti-CTLA-4 therapy, and 30% to 50% of the dose-escalation patients had previously received checkpoint inhibitors. Partial responses occurred in three dose-escalation patients: two with cutaneous melanoma and one with hepatocellular carcinoma.

Trimming removed 4 bases from V and 3 bases from J, leaving 10 bases between the germline ends. CDR1 and CDR2, per the germline V gene, are SGDLS and YYNGEE. The CDR3 holds 14 amino acids from the cysteine to the phenylalanine. The sequence is cut down to CDR3 DNA, 42 bases in frame from base 1. On the study overall, not on this receptor specifically: The antigen specificity of the peripheral T cells that underwent clonal expansion was not determined. At doses of 0.1 to 3.0 mg/kg, clonal expansion of both CD4+ and CD8+ T cells in blood was seen between baseline and week 6. After ivuxolimab, CD8+ T cells had more expanded clones than CD4+ T cells on average. Low levels of normalized T-cell clonal expansion were also shown by some nonresponding patients. In the 0.1-3.0 mg/kg groups, partial responders had among the lowest normalized peripheral clonal expansion, particularly in CD8+ T cells.

The sequence came from an adult with an advanced solid tumor such as melanoma, head and neck, liver or kidney cancer. The sample consisted of CD4+ or CD8+ T cells sorted from blood, taken in a trial of the OX40 agonist ivuxolimab. Recombination connected TRBV9 to TRBJ1-4; the D gene is perhaps TRBD1, from 6 matching bases. Here is the DNA: TGTGCCAGCAGCCAACAGGGCGCTAATGAAAAACTGTTTTTT. Translated, it gives CASSQQGANEKLFF. The full variable domain, completed from the reference TRBV9 and TRBJ1-4 proteins outside the CDR3, reads DSGVTQTPKHLITATGQRVTLRCSPRSGDLSVYWYQQSLDQGLQFLIQYYNGEERAKGNILERFSAQQFPDLHSELNLSSLELGDSALYFCASSQQGANEKLFFGSGTQLSVL.